This T cell receptor beta chain came from a study of T cells in Graves' hyperthyroidism and ophthalmopathy. Regarding the study as a whole: A model using 13 V-J features told ophthalmopathy apart from stable hyperthyroidism. Among thyroid clonotypes expanded above 0.001, most also appeared in blood.

Amplified regions were TCR beta CDR3 sequences from RNA transcripts. Initially, a first-round RT-PCR of the TCR CDR3 employed the HTBI primer set. TCRdb re-called the multiplex PCR reads through MiXCR, storing one row per CDR3 protein. This table holds some 650,000 distinct CDR3 sequences, 16% found once. Ten or more counts support this clonotype. Its matching antigen is unknown. Investigators excluded patients with uncontrolled infection, other autoimmune disease, pregnancy or lactation. The CDR3 consists of 17 residues. The germline V gene encodes CDR1 SGHKS and CDR2 YYEKEE (reference sequence). Trimming at V came to 3 bases and at J to 3 bases, leaving 11 bases not matched to a gene.

The receptor was derived from a woman aged 40 to 50 with Graves' ophthalmopathy. The rearrangement links TRBV5-5 to TRBJ2-2, with 7 bases aligning to TRBD1. Sequencing was carried out using blood. CDR3 loop: CASSSGPGQLDTGELFF. The CDR3 nucleotides read TGTGCCAGCAGCTCGGGACCGGGACAGCTAGACACCGGGGAGCTGTTTTTT.